Here is one T cell receptor beta chain with its context. Its matching antigen is unknown. This entry is derived from a study of blood T cells in healthy people across ages. Study-level findings and limits: Researchers said unsorted PBMCs prevented a conclusive naive versus antigen-experienced comparison.

In germline, CDR1 is SGHVS, CDR2 FNYEAQ. V dropped 2 bases and J dropped 10 bases, with 21 bases sitting between them. This CDR3 has 16 amino acids. The authors ran a second PCR of about 6 to 12 cycles using a sample-barcoded 5' primer and a J-beta primer mix. With 12 random nucleotides, a template-switch adaptor tagged each individual cDNA molecule. Individual samples furnished no less than 3 million CDR3-containing paired-end reads apiece. TCRdb analysed the 5' RACE reads with MiXCR anew, one entry per CDR3 protein. The sample carries about 1.8 million distinct CDR3 sequences, less than 50% recorded once.

The TCR originated in a woman between 40 and 55 years old in good health. Input material: blood. The chain uses TRBV7-6 and TRBJ2-1, with D possibly being TRBD1 or TRBD2 (5 bases each). The DNA of the CDR3 is TGTGCCAGCAGCTTATTCGGGACCGTAAGGACCAAGGAGCAGTTCTTC. Protein: CASSLFGTVRTKEQFF.